The source of this T cell receptor (beta chain) is a study of T cell clonality in common variable immunodeficiency. CDR3 length: 12 amino acids. CDR1 DFQATT and CDR2 SNEGSKA come from the germline V gene (reference sequence). Study-level results: Shared TCRbeta clones were fewer between CVID subjects than controls. Common variable immunodeficiency TCR beta sequences reportedly had fewer deletions and N-nucleotide insertions. CVID patient heterogeneity limited repertoire-clinical complication correlations.

Measured with immunoSEQ multiplex PCR; TCRdb has only the in-frame clones, and not every one. The data show about 47,000 clones, with none appearing a single time. This clone was counted many times. As yet, its antigen is unknown. The sequence runs out 3 residues before the end of the CDR3; the remainder is reconstructed from the germline J gene. This chain joins TRBV20-1 and TRBJ1-5; 11 bases map to TRBD1. Sequences were obtained from peripheral blood mononuclear cells. The receptor was derived from a person between 18 and 75 years old in good health. The CDR3 bases that were read are TGCAGCTGGGGACAGGGGGGACAGCCC. This translates into CSWGQGGQP. The CDR3 in full is CSWGQGGQPQHF.